The present TCR beta chain was sequenced within a study of T cells in Graves' hyperthyroidism and ophthalmopathy. The PBMCs were taken from about 9.7 ml of fresh peripheral blood. With 0 bases removed from V and 0 bases from J, the gap between germline ends came to 10 bases. The CDR3 sequence is 15 residues long. Germline lookup yields CDR1 SGDLS and CDR2 YYNGEE. Amplified TCR beta CDR3 regions derived from RNA transcripts. HTBI primers were employed in a first-round RT-PCR of the TCR CDR3. TCRdb independently ran MiXCR on the multiplex PCR reads; one entry per CDR3 protein. The table lists about 400,000 distinct CDR3 sequences, roughly an eighth of them singletons. This clonotype was found many times.

Input material: blood. The sequence derives from a woman aged 18 to 35 with Graves' hyperthyroidism. The chain has TRBV9 and TRBJ2-7; D is possibly TRBD2 (6 bases). CDR3 sequence (DNA): TGTGCCAGCAGCGTAGGCGGGACGTACTCCTACGAGCAGTACTTC. Encoded protein: CASSVGGTYSYEQYF.